A single sample gave rise to the 13 T cell receptor beta chains below, sequenced in a study of cytomegalovirus exposure and HLA in healthy donors. Repertoires were generated with immunoSEQ multiplex PCR, while TCRdb's copy carries only in-frame clones and drops some. The repertoire has roughly 70,000 clones, nearly 95% of them found once; the top ten carry roughly 1.6%. The specimen sequenced was PBMCs. All receptors derive from a man aged 18 to 30 in good health and CMV-seropositive.

This chain links TRBV19 with TRBJ2-5; possible D gene TRBD1, 6 bases. CDR3 length: 15 residues. Per the germline V gene, CDR1 is LNHDA and CDR2 is SQIVND (reference sequence). V was trimmed by 0 bases and J by 4 bases, leaving 12 bases between them. CDR3 region: CASSIDRGEGETQYF. CDR3 coding DNA: TGTGCCAGTAGTATAGACAGGGGAGAGGGAGAGACCCAGTACTTC.

This chain joins TRBV5-1 and TRBJ2-2, with D possibly TRBD2 on 6 matching bases. This CDR3 has 14 amino acids. Germline CDR1 is SGHRS and CDR2 is YFSETQ. Trimming stripped 4 bases from V and 4 bases from J, with 11 bases between. CDR3: CASSRDSTTGELFF. The CDR3 nucleotides read TGCGCCAGCAGCCGGGACTCGACCACCGGGGAGCTGTTTTTT.

This rearrangement joins TRBV7-3 to TRBJ2-3; D not certain. There are 13 residues in the CDR3. Looked up from germline, CDR1 is SGHTA and CDR2 is FQGTGA. The V end was cut by 4 bases, the J end by 4 bases, with 9 bases between. The CDR3 here is CASSYTRADTQYF. The CDR3 coding sequence is TGTGCCAGCAGCTATACTCGCGCAGATACGCAGTATTTT.

This clone was found once. The chain employs TRBV7-2 and TRBJ2-7; 10 nucleotides match TRBD1. CDR1 is SGHTA, CDR2 FQGNSA, per germline. V shed 4 bases and J 0 bases; nucleotides not matched to a gene: 12. The CDR3 sequence is 18 residues long. The CDR3: CASSSRDRGPGPSYEQYF. Here the CDR3 DNA reads TGTGCCAGCAGCTCCCGGGACAGGGGCCCCGGACCCTCCTACGAGCAGTACTTC.

The chain carries TRBV10-3 and TRBJ1-3, with D perhaps TRBD1 (5 bases). V lost 5 bases, J lost 2 bases, and 16 bases lay in between. Per the germline V gene, CDR1 is ENHRY and CDR2 is SYGVKD. CDR3 size: 16 residues. CDR3 in DNA: TGTGCCATCAGTCATCCGCGAGGGGAGGCTGGAAACACCATATATTTT. Amino acids: CAISHPRGEAGNTIYF.

This chain uses TRBV28 with TRBJ2-7, with D hard to call. V lost 5 bases to trimming and J lost 2 bases, with 7 bases between them. The germline V gene encodes CDR1 MDHEN and CDR2 SYDVKM. This CDR3 contains 12 residues. This CDR3 reads CASSITAYEQYF. Written as DNA, the CDR3 is TGTGCCAGCAGTATAACTGCCTACGAGCAGTACTTC.

The chain uses TRBV19 and TRBJ2-1; 11 positions match TRBD2. The CDR3 totals 17 residues. J lost 5 bases, V lost 10 bases, and 16 bases had no gene match. Germline V gene lookup returns CDR1 LNHDA and CDR2 SQIVND (reference sequence). As DNA, the CDR3 is TGTGCCACCTCAAAGTTGACTAGCGGGAACCTACACAATGAGCAGTTCTTC. This sequence encodes CATSKLTSGNLHNEQFF.

The V call is TRBV28, the J call TRBJ1-1, with 7 bases identical to TRBD1. The germline gives CDR1 MDHEN, CDR2 SYDVKM. The CDR3 runs 17 residues. The trim removed 6 bases at V and 0 bases at J, leaving 13 bases unmatched. The CDR3 loop reads CASSSVGRGQMNTEAFF. For the CDR3, the DNA is TGTGCCAGCAGCTCCGTCGGACGGGGACAGATGAACACTGAAGCTTTCTTT.

The rearrangement links TRBV27 to TRBJ1-1; D is uncertain. Deletions cut 6 bases from V and 4 bases from J, with 18 bases between. Germline V lookup: CDR1 MNHEY, CDR2 SMNVEV (reference sequence). CDR3 size: 15 residues. As DNA, the CDR3 is TGTGCCAGCAGCCCCTCGAGGCGCGTGGGCACTGAAGCTTTCTTT. It translates to CASSPSRRVGTEAFF.

This chain uses TRBV25-1 with TRBJ2-3; D possibly corresponds to TRBD1 (5 bases). V shed 3 bases and J shed 2 bases, with 6 bases lying between them. The CDR3 length is 13 residues. The V gene's germline CDR1 is MGHDK and CDR2 SYGVNS. This CDR3 reads CASSDRVTDTQYF. The CDR3 DNA follows: TGTGCCAGCAGTGACAGGGTCACAGATACGCAGTATTTT.

This chain links TRBV5-1 with TRBJ2-7, with D hard to call. CDR3 length equals 14 residues. The V gene lost 4 bases and the J gene lost 2 bases, with 13 bases spanning the gap. Germline V gene lookup returns CDR1 SGHRS and CDR2 YFSETQ. In DNA, the CDR3 is TGCGCCAGCAGCCCGAGTGCGCTTACCTACGAGCAGTACTTC. Encoded protein: CASSPSALTYEQYF.

J is TRBJ1-2 and V is TRBV18; 9 positions agree with TRBD1. Trimming removed 3 bases from V and 4 bases from J; junction bases left unmatched: 6. Per germline, CDR1 KGHSH and CDR2 LQKENI. This CDR3 comprises 15 residues. The chain's CDR3 is CASSPYDRGSYGYTF. The CDR3 DNA sequence: TGTGCCAGCTCACCTTACGACAGGGGGTCCTATGGCTACACCTTC.

The chain uses TRBV27 and TRBJ2-7, with TRBD1 matching over 7 bases. The CDR3 is 14 amino acids. Looked up from germline, CDR1 is MNHEY and CDR2 is SMNVEV (reference sequence). J gave up 0 bases and V 5 bases, and 4 bases lay outside the gene matches. CDR3 sequence reads: CASSEDRSSYEQYF. CDR3 coding DNA: TGTGCCAGCAGTGAGGACAGGAGCTCCTACGAGCAGTACTTC.